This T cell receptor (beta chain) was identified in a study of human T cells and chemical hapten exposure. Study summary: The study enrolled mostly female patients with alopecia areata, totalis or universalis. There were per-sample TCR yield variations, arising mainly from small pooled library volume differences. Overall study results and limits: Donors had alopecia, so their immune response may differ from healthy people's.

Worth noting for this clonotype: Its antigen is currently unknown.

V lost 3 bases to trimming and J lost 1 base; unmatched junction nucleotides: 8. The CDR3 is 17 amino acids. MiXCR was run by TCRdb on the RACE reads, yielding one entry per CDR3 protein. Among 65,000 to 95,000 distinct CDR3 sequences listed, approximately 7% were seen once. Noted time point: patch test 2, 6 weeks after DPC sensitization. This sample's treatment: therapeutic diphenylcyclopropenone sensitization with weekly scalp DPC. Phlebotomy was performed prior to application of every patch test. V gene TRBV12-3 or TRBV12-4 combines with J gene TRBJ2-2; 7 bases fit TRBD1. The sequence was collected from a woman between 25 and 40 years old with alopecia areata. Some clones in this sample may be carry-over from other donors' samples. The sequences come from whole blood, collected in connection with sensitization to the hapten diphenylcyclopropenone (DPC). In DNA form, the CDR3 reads TGTGCCAGCAGTTTTAACCGGGGACAGATGAACACCGGGGAGCTGTTTTTT. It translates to CASSFNRGQMNTGELFF.